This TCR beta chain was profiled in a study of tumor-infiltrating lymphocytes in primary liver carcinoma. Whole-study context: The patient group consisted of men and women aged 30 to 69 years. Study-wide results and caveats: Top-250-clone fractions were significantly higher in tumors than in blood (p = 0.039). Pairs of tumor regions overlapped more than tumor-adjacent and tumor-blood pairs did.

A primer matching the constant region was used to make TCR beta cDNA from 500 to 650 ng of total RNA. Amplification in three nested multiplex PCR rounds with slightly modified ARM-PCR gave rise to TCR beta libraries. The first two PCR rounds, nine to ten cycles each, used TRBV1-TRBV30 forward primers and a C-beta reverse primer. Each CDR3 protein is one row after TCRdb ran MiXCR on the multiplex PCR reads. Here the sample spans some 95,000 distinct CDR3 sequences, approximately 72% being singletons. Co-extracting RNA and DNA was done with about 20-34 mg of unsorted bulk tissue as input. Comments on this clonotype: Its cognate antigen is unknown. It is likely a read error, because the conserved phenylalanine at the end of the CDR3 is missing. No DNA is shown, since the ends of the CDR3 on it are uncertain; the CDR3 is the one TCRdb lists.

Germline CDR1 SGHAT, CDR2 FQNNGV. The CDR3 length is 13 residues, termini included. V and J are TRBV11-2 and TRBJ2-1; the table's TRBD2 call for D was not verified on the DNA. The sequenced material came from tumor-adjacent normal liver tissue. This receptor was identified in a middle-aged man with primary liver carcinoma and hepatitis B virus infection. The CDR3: CDSSLEVGAEQFL.